These 9 T cell receptor beta chains came from one sample sequenced in a study of cytomegalovirus exposure and HLA in healthy donors. It was with 60 Vbeta and 13 Jbeta primers that the PCR ran. TCRdb keeps only in-frame clones here, not all; method: immunoSEQ multiplex PCR. The sample has about 180,000 clones, 70% to 80% seen once. Sequenced: PBMCs. Receptors were obtained from a man between 60 and 75 years old in good health and CMV-seronegative.

This clone was seen a handful of times. The V gene is TRBV28, the J gene TRBJ2-5, with TRBD2 as a possible D gene (6 bases). Between the trimmed V and J ends, which lost 8 bases and 7 bases, there was a span of 17 bases. This CDR3 has 13 residues. Per germline, CDR1 MDHEN and CDR2 SYDVKM. The CDR3 is CASRTTYSGTQYF. The CDR3 DNA reads as TGTGCCAGCCGGACTACCTATAGTGGGACCCAGTACTTC.

The rearrangement uses TRBV9 and TRBJ2-5, with 7 bases identical to TRBD2. The DNA end favors TRBJ2-7, so the J call may be wrong. The CDR3 sequence is 15 residues long. Germline CDR1 reads SGDLS; CDR2 reads YYNGEE. CDR3 coding DNA: TGTGCCAGCAGCGTAGCGGCGGGAGAGGGGTACGAGCAGTACTTC. This translates into CASSVAAGEGYEQYF.

The rearrangement joins TRBV28 to TRBJ1-1, with 9 bases identical to TRBD1. J was trimmed by 4 bases and V by 7 bases; bases with no gene match: 10. Germline CDR1 MDHEN, CDR2 SYDVKM. The CDR3 is 15 residues long. The CDR3 DNA sequence: TGTGCCAGCATCAGAAGGACAGGGGCAGCCACTGAAGCTTTCTTT. It yields the protein CASIRRTGAATEAFF.

The V call is TRBV5-1, the J call TRBJ1-1; 7 bases match TRBD1. After removal of 1 base from V and 2 bases from J, the junction contained 5 bases not matched to a gene. The CDR3 has 15 amino acids. Germline assignment: CDR1 SGHRS and CDR2 YFSETQ. The CDR3 region is CASSLTGVLNTEAFF. As DNA, the CDR3 is TGCGCCAGCAGCTTGACAGGGGTTCTAAACACTGAAGCTTTCTTT.

In this sample, this clone turned up a few times. The chain uses TRBV27 and TRBJ2-7; D may be TRBD2 (6 bases). CDR1 and CDR2 (germline): MNHEY, SMNVEV (reference sequence). Trimming cost V 7 bases and J 3 bases, with 19 bases left between them. This CDR3 is built from 15 residues. CDR3 sequence: CASNPLPRGLYEQYF. In DNA form, the CDR3 reads TGTGCCAGCAATCCCTTACCAAGGGGACTCTACGAGCAGTACTTC.

The rearrangement links TRBV5-4 to TRBJ2-7; 10 nucleotides align to TRBD2. V shed 0 bases, J shed 0 bases, and the junction held 0 bases outside the gene matches. The CDR3 covers 15 residues. Germline V gives CDR1 SGHNT, CDR2 YYREEE (reference sequence). In DNA, the CDR3 is TGTGCCAGCAGCTTGGGGACTAGCGGCTCCTACGAGCAGTACTTC. It codes for CASSLGTSGSYEQYF.

This sequence joins TRBV5-6 and TRBJ1-2; D is ambiguous. This CDR3 region has 14 residues. The ends were cut back, 0 bases at V and 11 bases at J, with 17 bases in the middle. CDR1 is SGHDT and CDR2 is YYEEEE in the germline V gene. CDR3 sequence: CASSLGTILFGYTF. The CDR3 DNA reads as TGTGCCAGCAGCTTGGGTACAATCTTGTTCGGGTACACCTTC.

The chain is built from TRBV28 and TRBJ1-4; 7 bases agree with TRBD1. This CDR3 is 16 amino acids long. V lost 3 bases to trimming and J lost 5 bases; unmatched junction nucleotides: 9. The germline V gene has CDR1 MDHEN and CDR2 SYDVKM. The DNA for the CDR3 is TGTGCCAGCAGTTTCCCCCCGACAGGGAGAAATGAAAAACTGTTTTTT. This codes for CASSFPPTGRNEKLFF.

The chain employs TRBV4-1 and TRBJ2-5, with D perhaps TRBD2 (5 bases). The CDR3 has 15 amino acids. The germline V gene encodes CDR1 MGHRA and CDR2 YSYEKL. Trimming cost V 1 base and J 5 bases, with 14 bases left between them. The DNA of the CDR3 is TGCGCCAGCAGCCAAGTCTTGGGAAGAGGGGAGACCCAGTACTTC. It translates to CASSQVLGRGETQYF.